These 24 T cell receptor beta chains were sequenced from one sample in a study of cytomegalovirus exposure and HLA in healthy donors. PCR amplification relied on 60 Vbeta primers (plus 13 Jbeta primers). The assay was immunoSEQ multiplex PCR, and TCRdb's table has in-frame clones only and misses some. The sample has 150,000 or so clones, around 80% seen once. The sequencing sample was made of PBMCs. The receptors originated from a middle-aged man in good health and CMV-seropositive.

The chain recombines TRBV9 with TRBJ2-1; 10 bases align to TRBD2. The trim removed 4 bases at V and 0 bases at J, leaving 10 bases unmatched. Germline CDR1 is SGDLS and CDR2 is YYNGEE. The CDR3 runs 18 residues. CDR3 sequence reads: CASSLRVAGGPSYNEQFF. CDR3 nucleotides: TGTGCCAGCAGCCTGAGGGTAGCGGGAGGACCCTCCTACAATGAGCAGTTCTTC.

The V gene is TRBV7-9, the J gene TRBJ1-4; the match to TRBD1 covers 9 bases. This CDR3 spans 14 amino acids. The V and J ends lost 2 bases and 7 bases, in that order; junction bases with no gene match: 2. Germline CDR1 reads SEHNR; CDR2 reads FQNEAQ (reference sequence). The CDR3 DNA reads TGTGCCAGCAGCTTAAGACAGGGGGGTGAAAAACTGTTTTTT. Amino acid sequence: CASSLRQGGEKLFF. Using reference TRBV7-9 and TRBJ1-4 for the parts outside the CDR3, the full variable domain is DTGVSQNPRHKITKRGQNVTFRCDPISEHNRLYWYRQTLGQGPEFLTYFQNEAQLEKSRLLSDRFSAERPKGSFSTLEIQRTEQGDSAMYLCASSLRQGGEKLFFGSGTQLSVL.

The rearrangement links TRBV7-8 to TRBJ1-5; no clear D. Deletions cut 1 base from V and 3 bases from J, with 10 bases between. Germline V CDR1 and CDR2: SGHVS, FQNEAQ. This CDR3 has 15 residues. CDR3 sequence (DNA): TGTGCCAGCAGCTTAGGAAGGGAGATCAATCAGCCCCAGCATTTT. Translation gives CASSLGREINQPQHF.

This chain joins TRBV5-6 and TRBJ1-4; D perhaps matches TRBD1 (5 bases). Germline CDR1 is SGHDT and CDR2 is YYEEEE. This CDR3 spans 13 amino acids. The V end was cut by 6 bases, the J end by 7 bases, with 13 bases between. Here the CDR3 reads CASTLRRGEKLFF. The CDR3, as DNA: TGTGCCAGCACCCTTAGGAGGGGTGAAAAACTGTTTTTT.

This clone was seen just once. The chain recombines TRBV10-1 with TRBJ2-2; D uncertain. The ends were cut back, 4 bases at V and 7 bases at J, with 13 bases in the middle. Germline-derived CDR1 and CDR2 are WNHNN and SYGVQD (reference sequence). This CDR3 is built from 14 residues. In DNA form, the CDR3 reads TGCGCCAGCAGTGGGGCAGAAGGTTTCGGGGAGCTGTTTTTT. Its translation is CASSGAEGFGELFF.

This chain connects TRBV7-2 to TRBJ2-4; 14 nucleotides match TRBD2. The germline V gene encodes CDR1 SGHTA and CDR2 FQGNSA. With 5 bases clipped from V and 7 bases from J, the junction kept 7 bases outside the gene matches. This CDR3 has 16 amino acids. The CDR3 sequence is CASSPRLAGGMNIQYF. The CDR3 DNA follows: TGTGCCAGCAGCCCGAGACTAGCGGGAGGGATGAACATTCAGTACTTC. The variable domain in full, completed from reference TRBV7-2 and TRBJ2-4, reads GAGVSQSPSNKVTEKGKDVELRCDPISGHTALYWYRQSLGQGLEFLIYFQGNSAPDKSGLPSDRFSAERTGGSVSTLTIQRTQQEDSAVYLCASSPRLAGGMNIQYFGAGTRLSVL.

This clone was picked up one time. The chain has TRBV10-3 and TRBJ2-5; a weak D match, TRBD1 (6 bases). CDR3 length: 14 residues. Germline values: CDR1 ENHRY, CDR2 SYGVKD. V gave up 8 bases and J gave up 2 bases, with 15 bases separating them. The DNA of the CDR3 is TGTGCCATCGGACAGACGACGCGACAAGAGACCCAGTACTTC. It specifies CAIGQTTRQETQYF.

This chain connects TRBV2 to TRBJ1-3, with unresolved D. Germline CDR1 and CDR2: SNHLY and FYNNEI. Deletions cut 7 bases from V and 4 bases from J, with 11 bases between. This CDR3 region has 13 residues. In DNA form, the CDR3 reads TGTGCCAGCATCCCGGTATGGGGAAACACCATATATTTT. It codes for CASIPVWGNTIYF.

The rearrangement uses TRBV7-9 and TRBJ2-1; D not resolved. The germline gives CDR1 SEHNR, CDR2 FQNEAQ (reference sequence). V lost 3 bases and J 9 bases, leaving 9 bases between the germline ends. This CDR3 region has 12 residues. Here the CDR3 DNA reads TGTGCCAGCAGCTTTAGTGAGGTTGAGCAGTTCTTC. Translating it yields CASSFSEVEQFF. The full variable domain, completed using reference TRBV7-9 and TRBJ2-1, is DTGVSQNPRHKITKRGQNVTFRCDPISEHNRLYWYRQTLGQGPEFLTYFQNEAQLEKSRLLSDRFSAERPKGSFSTLEIQRTEQGDSAMYLCASSFSEVEQFFGPGTRLTVL.

The chain is built from TRBV7-3 and TRBJ2-3; D might be TRBD2 (7 bases). This CDR3 is built from 16 residues. V was shortened by 0 bases and J by 5 bases, with 15 bases between the two germline ends. CDR1 is SGHTA, CDR2 FQGTGA, per germline. CDR3 sequence reads: CASSLTGLGGIDTQYF. DNA for the CDR3: TGTGCCAGCAGCTTAACCGGACTAGGGGGGATAGATACGCAGTATTTT. Supplemented by reference TRBV7-3 and TRBJ2-3, the full variable domain reads GAGVSQTPSNKVTEKGKYVELRCDPISGHTALYWYRQSLGQGPEFLIYFQGTGAADDSGLPNDRFFAVRPEGSVSTLKIQRTERGDSAVYLCASSLTGLGGIDTQYFGPGTRLTVL.

The CDR3 nucleotides are TGTGCCAGCAGCTTGGAGGGCAGGGAAGGGGCCTATGGCTACACCTTC. It is translated as CASSLEGREGAYGYTF. The chain employs TRBV5-6 and TRBJ1-2, with a possible D match to TRBD1 (5 bases). CDR3 length equals 16 residues. Germline CDR1 is SGHDT and CDR2 is YYEEEE. Trimming left V 0 bases short and J 4 bases short, with 16 bases between.

This clone was observed a few times. This chain links TRBV28 with TRBJ1-2, with TRBD1 as a possible D gene (5 bases). Between the trimmed V and J ends, which lost 6 bases and 3 bases, there was a span of 8 bases. Germline-derived CDR1 and CDR2 are MDHEN and SYDVKM. This CDR3 is built from 12 residues. CDR3 nucleotide sequence: TGTGCCAGCAGCAGGGCGTACTATGGCTACACCTTC. This sequence encodes CASSRAYYGYTF.

This chain joins TRBV7-2 and TRBJ1-1; TRBD1 agrees at 7 bases. The CDR3 is made up of 14 amino acids. Germline V gives CDR1 SGHTA, CDR2 FQGNSA. Germline trimming cut 3 bases from V and 0 bases from J; bases unmatched to any gene: 1. In DNA form, the CDR3 reads TGTGCCAGCAGCTTGGGGACAGTGAACACTGAAGCTTTCTTT. This encodes CASSLGTVNTEAFF.

This clone has a handful of counts. The J gene is TRBJ2-5, the V gene TRBV27; D may be TRBD2 (5 bases). Germline V gives CDR1 MNHEY, CDR2 SMNVEV (reference sequence). Trimming cost V 5 bases and J 3 bases, with 16 bases left between them. There are 15 residues in the CDR3. In nucleotides, the CDR3 is TGTGCCAGCAGTCCCCTCTTTGCGGAGGAAGAGACCCAGTACTTC. Translating gives CASSPLFAEEETQYF.

The count of this clone is one. The chain is built from TRBV4-2 and TRBJ1-1; D ambiguous. V was clipped by 1 base and J by 0 bases, with 6 bases between them. Germline CDR1 is LGHNA and CDR2 is YNFKEQ. The CDR3 has 14 amino acids. The CDR3 spells CASSQVELNTEAFF. The DNA for the CDR3 is TGTGCCAGCAGCCAAGTTGAGCTGAACACTGAAGCTTTCTTT.

The chain joins TRBV29-1 to TRBJ2-7; maybe TRBD2 (7 bases). The CDR3 is 14 amino acids. Trimming took off 1 base at V and 6 bases at J, with 16 bases between the two ends. Looked up from germline, CDR1 is SQVTM and CDR2 is ANQGSEA. The CDR3 bases are TGCAGCGTTGAAGCCCCGGGGGGCCGAACCGAGCAGTACTTC. This encodes CSVEAPGGRTEQYF.

This clone was counted a single time. The rearrangement joins TRBV4-3 to TRBJ1-1, with D tentatively TRBD1 (5 bases). Germline loops: CDR1 LGHNA, CDR2 YSLEER. The V end was cut by 4 bases, the J end by 3 bases, with 18 bases between. The CDR3 consists of 16 residues. The CDR3 here is CASSPKWGGADTEAFF. CDR3 nucleotides: TGCGCCAGCAGCCCCAAGTGGGGTGGGGCCGACACTGAAGCTTTCTTT.

The V call is TRBV27, the J call TRBJ2-5; D possibly corresponds to TRBD2 (7 bases). The CDR3 is 15 amino acids. Per the germline V gene, CDR1 is MNHEY and CDR2 is SMNVEV (reference sequence). V lost 8 bases to trimming and J lost 4 bases, with 20 bases between them. The CDR3 loop reads CASEGRRGGRETQYF. In DNA form, the CDR3 reads TGTGCCAGCGAGGGGCGGAGGGGGGGTAGAGAGACCCAGTACTTC.

The chain is built from TRBV9 and TRBJ1-3; D might be TRBD1 (5 bases). Germline CDR1 and CDR2: SGDLS and YYNGEE. CDR3 length equals 14 residues. Trimming removed 0 bases from V and 7 bases from J, with 11 bases in between. In nucleotides, the CDR3 is TGTGCCAGCAGCGTAGCGGGAGGGGTGAACACCATATATTTT. Its translation is CASSVAGGVNTIYF. Drawing the rest from reference TRBV9 and TRBJ1-3, the complete variable domain is DSGVTQTPKHLITATGQRVTLRCSPRSGDLSVYWYQQSLDQGLQFLIQYYNGEERAKGNILERFSAQQFPDLHSELNLSSLELGDSALYFCASSVAGGVNTIYFGEGSWLTVV.

This clone appeared many times. The V call is TRBV29-1, the J call TRBJ1-4; 7 positions match TRBD1. This CDR3 is 14 amino acids long. With 4 bases clipped from V and 5 bases from J, the junction kept 7 bases outside the gene matches. CDR1 and CDR2 from the germline V gene are SQVTM and ANQGSEA. Written as DNA, the CDR3 is TGCAGCGTTGGATTGGGGACAGTGAATGAAAAACTGTTTTTT. It translates to CSVGLGTVNEKLFF. The full variable domain, in which reference TRBV29-1 and TRBJ1-4 provide the parts outside the CDR3, is SAVISQKPSRDICQRGTSLTIQCQVDSQVTMMFWYRQQPGQSLTLIATANQGSEATYESGFVIDKFPISRPNLTFSTLTVSNMSPEDSSIYLCSVGLGTVNEKLFFGSGTQLSVL.

The gene calls are TRBV18 and TRBJ2-3, with a tentative D call TRBD2 (5 bases). V was clipped by 2 bases and J by 6 bases, with 12 bases between them. CDR3 size: 14 residues. Per germline, CDR1 KGHSH and CDR2 LQKENI. The CDR3: CASSPGLGGDTQYF. CDR3 bases: TGTGCCAGCTCACCAGGACTTGGCGGGGATACGCAGTATTTT.

Comments on this clone: At one end the junction does not follow the germline gene, possibly because of a read error. V and J are TRBV28 and TRBJ2-7; 7 nucleotides agree with TRBD1. This CDR3 is built from 12 residues. Germline CDR1 MDHEN, CDR2 SYDVKM. The CDR3 sequence is CASNSGTANTSF. For the CDR3, the DNA is TGTGCCAGCAACTCCGGGACAGCCAACACGTCATTC.

V and J are TRBV5-4 and TRBJ2-7; no reliable D call. The CDR3 is made up of 13 amino acids. V lost 0 bases, J lost 6 bases, and 10 bases lay in between. Germline assignment: CDR1 SGHNT and CDR2 YYREEE (reference sequence). DNA for the CDR3: TGTGCCAGCAGCTTGGCCGGGTCACCCGAGCAGTACTTC. Its protein is CASSLAGSPEQYF.

The V gene is TRBV5-4, the J gene TRBJ2-1; perhaps TRBD2 as D (6 bases). V was cut by 4 bases and J by 10 bases, with 21 bases left in between. Per germline, CDR1 SGHNT and CDR2 YYREEE (reference sequence). There are 15 residues in the CDR3. The CDR3 nucleotides read TGTGCCAGCAGCGACACCGGAACGGCGGGGCGAGAGCAGTTCTTC. Its protein product is CASSDTGTAGREQFF.